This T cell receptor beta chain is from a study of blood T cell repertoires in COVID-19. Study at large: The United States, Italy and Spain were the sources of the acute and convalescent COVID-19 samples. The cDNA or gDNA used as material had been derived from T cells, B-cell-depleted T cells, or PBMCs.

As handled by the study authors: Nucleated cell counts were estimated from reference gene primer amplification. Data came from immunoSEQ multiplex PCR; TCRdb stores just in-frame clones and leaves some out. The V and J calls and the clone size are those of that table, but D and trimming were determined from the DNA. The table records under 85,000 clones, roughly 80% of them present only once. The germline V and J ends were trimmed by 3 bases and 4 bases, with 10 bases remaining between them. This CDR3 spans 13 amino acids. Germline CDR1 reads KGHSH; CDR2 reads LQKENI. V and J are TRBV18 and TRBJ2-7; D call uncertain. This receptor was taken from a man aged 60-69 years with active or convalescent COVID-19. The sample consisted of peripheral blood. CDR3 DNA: TGTGCCAGCTCACCCCGAGACTCGTACGAGCAGTACTTC. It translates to CASSPRDSYEQYF.